This T cell receptor beta chain comes out of a study of blood T cell repertoires in COVID-19. Overall study context: Samples taken during acute and convalescent COVID-19 were collected in the United States, Italy and Spain. T cells, B-cell-depleted T cells, or PBMCs supplied cDNA or gDNA.

V dropped 4 bases and J dropped 6 bases, with 13 bases sitting between them. CDR1 is MDHEN, CDR2 SYDVKM, per germline. The CDR3 extends over 13 amino acids. Libraries were prepared by immunoSEQ multiplex PCR; TCRdb keeps only in-frame clonotypes and omits some of them. Of about 380,000 clones in the sample, more than 70% are singletons; the top ten hold 0.9% to 1.5%. The study recruited people aged 18 to 89 years across about two dozen US areas. This chain links TRBV28 with TRBJ2-7; no firm D call. The sample comprised PBMCs or T cells enriched from blood (not recorded which). This receptor was identified in a woman in her late teens or twenties who had recovered from COVID-19. CDR3 protein: CASSYLSSAEQYF. CDR3 coding DNA: TGTGCCAGCAGTTACCTTTCTAGTGCCGAGCAGTACTTC. Full variable domain (missing parts from reference TRBV28 and TRBJ2-7): DVKVTQSSRYLVKRTGEKVFLECVQDMDHENMFWYRQDPGLGLRLIYFSYDVKMKEKGDIPEGYSVSREKKERFSLILESASTNQTSMYLCASSYLSSAEQYFGPGTRLTVT.